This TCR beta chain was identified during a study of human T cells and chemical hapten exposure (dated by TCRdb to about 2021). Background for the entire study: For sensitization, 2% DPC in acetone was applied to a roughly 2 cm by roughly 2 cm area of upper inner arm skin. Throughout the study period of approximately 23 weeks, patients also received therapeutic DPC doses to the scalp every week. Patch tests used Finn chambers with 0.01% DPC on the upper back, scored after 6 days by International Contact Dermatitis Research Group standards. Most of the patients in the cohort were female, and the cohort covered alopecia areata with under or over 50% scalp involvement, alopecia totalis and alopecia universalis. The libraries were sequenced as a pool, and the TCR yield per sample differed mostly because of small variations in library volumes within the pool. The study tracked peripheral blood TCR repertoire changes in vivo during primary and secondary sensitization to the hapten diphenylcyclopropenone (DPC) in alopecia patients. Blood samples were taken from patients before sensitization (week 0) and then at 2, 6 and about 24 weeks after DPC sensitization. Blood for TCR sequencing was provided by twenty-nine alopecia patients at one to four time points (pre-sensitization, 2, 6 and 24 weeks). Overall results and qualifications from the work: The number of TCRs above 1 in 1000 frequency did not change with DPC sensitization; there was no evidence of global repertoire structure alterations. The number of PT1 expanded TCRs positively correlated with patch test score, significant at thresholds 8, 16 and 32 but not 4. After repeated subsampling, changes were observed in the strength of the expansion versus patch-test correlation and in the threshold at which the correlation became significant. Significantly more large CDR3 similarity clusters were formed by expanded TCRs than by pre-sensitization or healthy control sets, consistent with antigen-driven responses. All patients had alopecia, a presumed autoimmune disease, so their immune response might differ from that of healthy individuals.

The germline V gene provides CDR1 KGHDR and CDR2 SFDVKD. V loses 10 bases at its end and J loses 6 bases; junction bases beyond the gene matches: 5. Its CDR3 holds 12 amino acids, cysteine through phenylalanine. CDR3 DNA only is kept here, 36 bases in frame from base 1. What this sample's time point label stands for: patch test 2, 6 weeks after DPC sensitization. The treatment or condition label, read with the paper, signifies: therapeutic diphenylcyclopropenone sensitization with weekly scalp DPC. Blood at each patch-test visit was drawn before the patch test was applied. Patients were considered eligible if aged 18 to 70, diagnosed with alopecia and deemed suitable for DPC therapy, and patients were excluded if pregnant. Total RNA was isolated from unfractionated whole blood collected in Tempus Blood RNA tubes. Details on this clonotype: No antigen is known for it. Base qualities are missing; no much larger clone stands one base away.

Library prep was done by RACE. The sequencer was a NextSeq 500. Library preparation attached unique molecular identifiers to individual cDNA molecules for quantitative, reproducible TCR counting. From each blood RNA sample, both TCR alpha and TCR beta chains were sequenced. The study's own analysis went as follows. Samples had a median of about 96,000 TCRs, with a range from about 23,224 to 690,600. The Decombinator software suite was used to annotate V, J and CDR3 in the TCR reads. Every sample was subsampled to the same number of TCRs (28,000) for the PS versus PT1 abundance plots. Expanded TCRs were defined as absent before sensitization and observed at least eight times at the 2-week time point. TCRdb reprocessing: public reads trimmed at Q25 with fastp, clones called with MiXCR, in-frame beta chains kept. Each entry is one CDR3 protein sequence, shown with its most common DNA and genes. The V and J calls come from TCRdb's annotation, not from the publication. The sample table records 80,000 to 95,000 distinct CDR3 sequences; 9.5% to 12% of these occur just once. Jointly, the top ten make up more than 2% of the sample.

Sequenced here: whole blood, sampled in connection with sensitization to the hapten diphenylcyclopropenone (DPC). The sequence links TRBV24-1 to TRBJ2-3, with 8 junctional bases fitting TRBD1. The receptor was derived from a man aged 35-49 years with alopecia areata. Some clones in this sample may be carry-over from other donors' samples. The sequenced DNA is TGTGCCACAGGACAGGGTAGCGATACGCAGTATTTT. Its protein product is CATGQGSDTQYF.